This is a list of T cell receptor beta chains from one sample in a study of glioma-infiltrating T cells after dendritic cell vaccination. The data were produced by immunoSEQ multiplex PCR, yet TCRdb's version contains in-frame clones alone and is incomplete. The sample yields 85,000 to 100,000 clones, 81% seen once. This specimen consisted of blood, obtained after dendritic cell vaccination. These receptors were obtained from a human donor with glioblastoma. Each CDR3 is given with its conserved first and last residue. D genes are given only for firm matches. The listing skips clone size in some rows; elsewhere it reads once, few, many or a size class.

d_call	v_call	j_call	clone_size	cdr3_nt	cdr3_aa
TRBD1	TRBV19	TRBJ1-2	-	TGTGCCAGTAGTAGTTTCATCCCGGACAGGGCAGGGGACTATGGCTACACCTTC	CASSSFIPDRAGDYGYTF
-	TRBV6-1	TRBJ1-3	few	TGTGCCAGCAGTGTTCAGGGGACTGGAAACACCATATATTTT	CASSVQGTGNTIYF
-	TRBV6-1	TRBJ1-2	-	TGTGCCAGCAGTGAAGCCTCGACAGACCGTGGGGGCTACACCTTC	CASSEASTDRGGYTF
-	TRBV5-6	TRBJ2-1	-	TGTGCCAGCAACAGGCCGGGACACATCCAATACAATGAGCAGTTCTTC	CASNRPGHIQYNEQFF
-	TRBV30	TRBJ2-1	many	TGTGCCTGGATTCGCAAGCTGAGCTACAATGAGCAGTTCTTC	CAWIRKLSYNEQFF
TRBD1	TRBV7-9	TRBJ2-1	-	TGTGCCCGCACAGGGGGGTTGGGTGAGCAGTTCTTC	CARTGGLGEQFF
-	TRBV19	TRBJ2-6	-	TGTGCCAGTAGTATGAAGGGGGGGGCCAACGTCCTGACTTTC	CASSMKGGANVLTF
TRBD2	TRBV6-5	TRBJ2-7	-	TGTGCCAGCAGTTCTCAGAGCGGGGGGGCGTGGGAGCAGTACTTC	CASSSQSGGAWEQYF
-	TRBV2	TRBJ1-2	-	TGTGCCAGCAGTGAAACAGTTAACTATGGCTACACCTTC	CASSETVNYGYTF
-	TRBV5-1	TRBJ2-3	-	TGCGCCAGCAGCACCGTCCCGGGTATAGGGGCAGATACGCAGTATTTT	CASSTVPGIGADTQYF
TRBD2	TRBV19	TRBJ2-5	-	TGTGCCAGTAGTGCACTAGCGGGAGGGGGGACCCAGTACTTC	CASSALAGGGTQYF
-	TRBV4-2	TRBJ1-2	-	TGTGCCAGCAGCCAAGATCAGAGGAACTATGGCTACACCTTC	CASSQDQRNYGYTF
-	TRBV19	TRBJ2-5	-	TGTGCCAGTACAGGAGGGCAGAAACAAGAGACCCAGTACTTC	CASTGGQKQETQYF
TRBD2	TRBV5-4	TRBJ2-6	-	TGTGCCAGCAGCTCCGGACTAGCGCTCTCTGGGGCCAACGTCCTGACTTTC	CASSSGLALSGANVLTF
-	TRBV5-1	TRBJ2-5	-	TGCGCCAGCAGCTTGGACAAACAGGGAAGATGGGAGACCCAGTACTTC	CASSLDKQGRWETQYF
-	TRBV19	TRBJ2-7	-	TGTGCCAGTAGAGGCCGCGGCCCCTACGAGCAGTACTTC	CASRGRGPYEQYF
TRBD1	TRBV6-1	TRBJ1-2	-	TGTGCCAGCAGTGACAGGGGGCGACGCACCCTCTATGGCTACACCTTC	CASSDRGRRTLYGYTF
TRBD1	TRBV6-1	TRBJ1-5	-	TGTGCCAGCAGCATGGACAGGGTCGTGAATCAGCCCCAGCATTTT	CASSMDRVVNQPQHF
-	TRBV2	TRBJ2-4	-	TGTGCCAGCAGTGGAGGGACGGGAGAAAACATTCAGTACTTC	CASSGGTGENIQYF
TRBD1	TRBV19	TRBJ1-1	-	TGTGCCAGCCCGAGACAGGGGGCGAGCACTGAAGCTTTCTTT	CASPRQGASTEAFF
TRBD1	TRBV30	TRBJ1-1	-	TGTGCCTGGAGTACCCCCCAACAGGGGACCACTGAAGCTTTCTTT	CAWSTPQQGTTEAFF
-	TRBV7-8	TRBJ1-2	-	TGTGCCAGCAGCTTAGAAGGCGGAAACTATGGCTACACCTTC	CASSLEGGNYGYTF
TRBD2	TRBV7-3	TRBJ2-1	-	TGTGCCAGCAGCTTAGGGACTAGCGACTACAATGAGCAGTTCTTC	CASSLGTSDYNEQFF
-	TRBV7-8	TRBJ1-4	-	TGTGCCAGCAGCTTAAACGGGGAAGGGAGTCTTGAAAAACTGTTTTTT	CASSLNGEGSLEKLFF
-	TRBV7-3	TRBJ1-4	few	TGTGCAAGCAGCCAGGGTCCTAATGAAAAACTGTTTTTT	CASSQGPNEKLFF
TRBD2	TRBV2	TRBJ2-3	few	TGTGCCAGCAGTGCTAGCGGACCCACAGATACGCAGTATTTT	CASSASGPTDTQYF
-	TRBV6-4	TRBJ2-7	once	TGTGCCAGCAGTGTAAGGGGTGGAGAAGGCTACGAGCAGTACTTC	CASSVRGGEGYEQYF
-	TRBV5-4	TRBJ2-3	-	TGTGCCAGCAGCGCCGGTTTGGGCACCTACACAGATACGCAGTATTTT	CASSAGLGTYTDTQYF
TRBD2	TRBV5-6	TRBJ2-7	-	TGTGCCAGCGGCTCCCTAGCGGGGTACTACGAGCAGTACTTC	CASGSLAGYYEQYF
TRBD2	TRBV6-1	TRBJ2-1	-	TGTGCCAGCAGTGTTGTAATCGGGGGGGCCGGCGAGCAGTTCTTC	CASSVVIGGAGEQFF
-	TRBV12-5	TRBJ2-7	-	TGTGCTAGTGGTTCCCCATACGAGCAGTACTTC	CASGSPYEQYF
-	TRBV2	TRBJ2-3	-	TGTGCCAGCCGGGTGGATGGCACAGATACGCAGTATTTT	CASRVDGTDTQYF
TRBD1	TRBV2	TRBJ2-5	-	TGTGCCAGTACAGGGGGTGCAGAGACCCAGTACTTC	CASTGGAETQYF
-	TRBV5-1	TRBJ2-4	-	TGCGCCAGCAGCTTGGAAGAGGGCTACATTCAGTACTTC	CASSLEEGYIQYF
-	TRBV5-1	TRBJ2-2	-	TGCGCCAGCAGCTTGGTCAGCAGGGCGGTCCCCGGGGAGCTGTTTTTT	CASSLVSRAVPGELFF
-	TRBV7-2	TRBJ2-5	-	TGTGCCAGCAGACAGGGACAAGAGACCCAGTACTTC	CASRQGQETQYF
TRBD2	TRBV11-1	TRBJ2-5	-	TGTGCCAGCAGCGGCGGGACTAGCGGTAAAGAGACCCAGTACTTC	CASSGGTSGKETQYF
-	TRBV19	TRBJ1-1	-	TGTGCCAGTAGTATAGTACCGGGGAAGTCTGAAGCTTTCTTT	CASSIVPGKSEAFF
-	TRBV7-2	TRBJ2-7	few	TGTGCCAGCAGCTTGGCAGGCGTCGGCGAGCAGTACTTC	CASSLAGVGEQYF
TRBD1	TRBV6-6	TRBJ2-7	-	TGTGCCAGCAGTTACGCGGGACAGGCTCCCTACGAGCAGTACTTC	CASSYAGQAPYEQYF
-	TRBV10-3	TRBJ2-7	few	TGTGCCATCAGTGACCGGTCCTTAGCCTACGAGCAGTACTTC	CAISDRSLAYEQYF
TRBD1	TRBV5-1	TRBJ2-1	-	TGCGCCAGCAGCCCCGGACAGGGGGCCTACAATGAGCAGTTCTTC	CASSPGQGAYNEQFF
TRBD1	TRBV5-1	TRBJ1-1	-	TGCGCCAGCAGCTTACTAACAGGGGAGACTGAAGCTTTCTTT	CASSLLTGETEAFF
-	TRBV7-8	TRBJ2-3	-	TGTGCCAGCAGAAAGGGGGGCACAGATACGCAGTATTTT	CASRKGGTDTQYF
TRBD2	TRBV7-6	TRBJ2-5	once	TGTGCCAGCGGGGGGCTAGCGGGGATACAAGAGACCCAGTACTTC	CASGGLAGIQETQYF
TRBD2	TRBV9	TRBJ2-1	-	TGTGCCAGCAGCTTCACTCCGGGGGTAGCGGGGAGTGAGCAGTTCTTC	CASSFTPGVAGSEQFF
-	TRBV5-8	TRBJ2-5	-	TGTGCCAGCAGCGAAACACAGGGCCCCCAAGAGACCCAGTACTTC	CASSETQGPQETQYF
-	TRBV6-5	TRBJ2-4	-	TGTGCCAGCAGTCAGGACAGCAAAAACATTCAGTACTTC	CASSQDSKNIQYF